Each of the 8 T cell receptor beta chains below was sequenced from the same sample in a study of response to subunit inactivated influenza vaccine. MiXCR, applied by TCRdb to the RT-PCR reads, yields one record per CDR3 protein. The sample includes approximately 500,000 distinct CDR3 sequences, 10% to 15% of them seen just once. This sample comprised PBMCs from blood, obtained about 6 weeks after vaccination. Source of these receptors: a man aged 45-65 years who received an inactivated influenza vaccine.

In its sample, this clonotype was seen a few times. The V call is TRBV6-9, the J call TRBJ1-1; 10 bases align to TRBD1. Germline V gene data show CDR1 as MNHGY and CDR2 as SVAAGI. V lost 5 bases and J lost 3; bases outside the gene matches: 6. The CDR3 spans 15 residues. In DNA form, the CDR3 reads TGTGCCAGCAGTCCGAGAGACAGGGGGCACACTGAAGCTTTCTTT. It is translated as CASSPRDRGHTEAFF.

This chain uses TRBV10-3 with TRBJ2-3; 11 bases map to TRBD2. The ends lost 7 bases at V and 0 bases at J; junction bases unmatched: 12. The CDR3 loop spans 18 amino acids. Per the germline V gene, CDR1 is ENHRY and CDR2 is SYGVKD. CDR3 sequence reads: CAIKGTSGRVTSTDTQYF. The DNA of the CDR3 is TGTGCCATCAAGGGAACTAGCGGGAGAGTTACTAGCACAGATACGCAGTATTTT.

This clonotype occurred a few times. The chain recombines TRBV4-1 with TRBJ2-1, with 8 bases aligning to TRBD2. J was trimmed by 2 bases and V by 4 bases; bases with no gene match: 10. This CDR3 spans 17 amino acids. From germline, CDR1 is MGHRA and CDR2 YSYEKL. The CDR3 nucleotides read TGCGCCAGCAGCCGGAACCCGGGACTAGGGACCTACAATGAGCAGTTCTTC. It encodes CASSRNPGLGTYNEQFF.

The rearrangement links TRBV28 to TRBJ2-4; D remains unclear. The CDR3 covers 16 residues. CDR1 and CDR2 (germline): MDHEN, SYDVKM. Trimming cost V 7 bases and J 0 bases, with 16 bases left between them. CDR3 bases: TGTGCCAGCAAGGGCCGTCGCCGGATAGCCAAAAACATTCAGTACTTC. Translating gives CASKGRRRIAKNIQYF.

Worth noting for this clonotype: The junction departs from the called germline gene at one end, perhaps through a read error. The chain is built from TRBV5-6 and TRBJ2-5, with D perhaps matching TRBD2 (6 bases). The CDR3 spans 11 residues. In germline, CDR1 is SGHDT, CDR2 YYEEEE. The CDR3 sequence: CTSSLYGLTHF. For the CDR3, the DNA is TGTACCAGCAGCTTGTACGGACTAACTCACTTC.

This clonotype was seen more than once but under ten times. The rearrangement uses TRBV5-4 and TRBJ2-1; 9 bases are shared with TRBD1. V was pared by 3 bases and J by 5 bases, with 3 bases of the junction left unmatched. This CDR3 has 14 residues. Germline-derived CDR1 and CDR2 are SGHNT and YYREEE (reference sequence). For the CDR3, the DNA is TGTGCCAGCAGCTCCCGGGACAGGGACAATGAGCAGTTCTTC. This encodes CASSSRDRDNEQFF.

In this sample, this clonotype turned up a few times. The chain links TRBV5-1 to TRBJ1-4; D gene uncertain. Per the germline V gene, CDR1 is SGHRS and CDR2 is YFSETQ. The length of the CDR3 is 14 residues. With 7 bases removed from V and 1 base from J, the gap between germline ends came to 11 bases. This CDR3 is CASAPAGTNEKLFF. The CDR3, as DNA: TGCGCCAGCGCCCCGGCGGGAACTAATGAAAAACTGTTTTTT. Full variable domain (remainder filled in from reference TRBV5-1 and TRBJ1-4): KAGVTQTPRYLIKTRGQQVTLSCSPISGHRSVSWYQQTPGQGLQFLFEYFSETQRNKGNFPGRFSGRQFSNSRSEMNVSTLELGDSALYLCASAPAGTNEKLFFGSGTQLSVL.

The table lists this clonotype with many counts. V is TRBV20-1 and J is TRBJ2-5, with TRBD2 identical over 10 bases. The germline gives CDR1 DFQATT, CDR2 SNEGSKA (reference sequence). Trimming removed 0 bases from V and 5 bases from J; junction bases left unmatched: 15. The length of the CDR3 is 18 residues. For the CDR3, the DNA is TGCAGTGCTAGAGATCAGGCTAGCGGGAGTTTCCAACGGGAGACCCAGTACTTC. As protein: CSARDQASGSFQRETQYF.